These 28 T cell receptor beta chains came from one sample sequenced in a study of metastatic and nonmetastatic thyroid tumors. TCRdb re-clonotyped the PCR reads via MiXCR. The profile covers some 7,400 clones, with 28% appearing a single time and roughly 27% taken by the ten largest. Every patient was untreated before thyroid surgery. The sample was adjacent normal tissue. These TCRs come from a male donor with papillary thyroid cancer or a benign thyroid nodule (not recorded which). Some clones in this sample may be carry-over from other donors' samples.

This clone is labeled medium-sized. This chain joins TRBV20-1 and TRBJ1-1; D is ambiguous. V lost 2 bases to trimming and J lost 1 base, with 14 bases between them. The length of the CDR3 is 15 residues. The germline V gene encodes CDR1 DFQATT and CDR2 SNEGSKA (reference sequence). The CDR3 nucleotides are TGCAGTGCTAGATCTCCCCTCGGAGGGAACACTGAAGCTTTCTTT. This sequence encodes CSARSPLGGNTEAFF.

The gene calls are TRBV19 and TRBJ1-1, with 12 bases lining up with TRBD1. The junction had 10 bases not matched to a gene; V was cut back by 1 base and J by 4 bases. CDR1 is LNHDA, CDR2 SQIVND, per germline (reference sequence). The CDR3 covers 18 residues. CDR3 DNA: TGTGCCAGTAGTATAGGGGATCGGGACAGGGGGCCCGGCACTGAAGCTTTCTTT. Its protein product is CASSIGDRDRGPGTEAFF.

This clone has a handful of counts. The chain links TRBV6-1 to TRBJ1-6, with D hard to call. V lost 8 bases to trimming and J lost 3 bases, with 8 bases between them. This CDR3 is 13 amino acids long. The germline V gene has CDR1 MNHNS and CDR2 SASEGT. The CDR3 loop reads CASHWVYNSPLHF. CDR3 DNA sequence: TGTGCCAGCCACTGGGTCTATAATTCACCCCTCCACTTT.

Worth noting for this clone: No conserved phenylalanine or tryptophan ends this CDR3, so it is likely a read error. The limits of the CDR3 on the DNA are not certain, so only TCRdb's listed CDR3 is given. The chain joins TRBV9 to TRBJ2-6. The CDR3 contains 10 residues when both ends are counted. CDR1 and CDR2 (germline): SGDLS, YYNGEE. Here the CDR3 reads CASSPGPVTS.

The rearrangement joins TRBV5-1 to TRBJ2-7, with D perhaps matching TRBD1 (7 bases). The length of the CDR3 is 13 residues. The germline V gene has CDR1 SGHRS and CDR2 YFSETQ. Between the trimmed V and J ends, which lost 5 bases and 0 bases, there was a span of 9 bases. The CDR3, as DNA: TGCGCCAGCAGGGAGGGGGCCTCCTACGAGCAGTACTTC. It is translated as CASREGASYEQYF.

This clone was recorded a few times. CDR3: CAISAGESSGYGYTF. The CDR3 bases are TGTGCCATCAGTGCGGGAGAGTCGTCAGGCTATGGCTACACCTTC. The chain combines TRBV10-3 with TRBJ1-2; D remains ambiguous. Per germline, CDR1 ENHRY and CDR2 SYGVKD. Trimming shortened V by 4 bases and J by 4 bases, and 16 bases separated the two germline ends. The CDR3 has 15 amino acids.

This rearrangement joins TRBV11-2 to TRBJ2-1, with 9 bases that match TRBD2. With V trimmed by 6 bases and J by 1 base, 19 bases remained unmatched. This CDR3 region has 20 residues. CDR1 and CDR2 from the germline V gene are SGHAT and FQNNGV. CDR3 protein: CASSRISLAGPPYSYNEQFF. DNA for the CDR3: TGTGCCAGCAGTCGAATCTCACTAGCGGGTCCGCCATATTCCTACAATGAGCAGTTCTTC.

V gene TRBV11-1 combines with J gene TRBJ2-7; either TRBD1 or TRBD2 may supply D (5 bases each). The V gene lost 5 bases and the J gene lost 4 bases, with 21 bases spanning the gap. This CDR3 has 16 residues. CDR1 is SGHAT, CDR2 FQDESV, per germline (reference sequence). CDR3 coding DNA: TGTGCCAGCAGCCGCTCGGAGGCAGGGAAGAGGTACGAGCAGTACTTC. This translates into CASSRSEAGKRYEQYF.

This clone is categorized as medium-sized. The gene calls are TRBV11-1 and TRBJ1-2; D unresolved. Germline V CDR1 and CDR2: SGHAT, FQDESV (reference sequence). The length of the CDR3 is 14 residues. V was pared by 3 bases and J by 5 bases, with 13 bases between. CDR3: CASSLRDPGYGYTF. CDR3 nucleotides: TGTGCCAGCAGCTTGAGAGACCCTGGGTATGGCTACACCTTC.

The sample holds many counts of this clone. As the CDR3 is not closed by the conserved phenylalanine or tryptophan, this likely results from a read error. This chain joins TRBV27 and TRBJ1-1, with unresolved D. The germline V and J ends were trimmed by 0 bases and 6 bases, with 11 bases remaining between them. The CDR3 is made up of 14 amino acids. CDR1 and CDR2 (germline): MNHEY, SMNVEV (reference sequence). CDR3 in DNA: TGTGCCAGCAGTTTATCATACAGTAACGCTGAAGCTTTCTCT. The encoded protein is CASSLSYSNAEAFS.

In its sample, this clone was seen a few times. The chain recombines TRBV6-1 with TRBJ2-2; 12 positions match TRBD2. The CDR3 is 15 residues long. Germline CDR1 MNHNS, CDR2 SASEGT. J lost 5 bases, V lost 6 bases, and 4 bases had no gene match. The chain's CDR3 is CASSRLAGDTGELFF. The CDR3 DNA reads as TGTGCCAGCAGCAGACTAGCGGGAGATACCGGGGAGCTGTTTTTT.

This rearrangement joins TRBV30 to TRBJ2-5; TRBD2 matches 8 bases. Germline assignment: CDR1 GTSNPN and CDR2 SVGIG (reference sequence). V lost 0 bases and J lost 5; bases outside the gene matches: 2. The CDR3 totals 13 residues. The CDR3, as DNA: TGTGCCTGGAGTGTCGGGAGGGCCGAGACCCAGTACTTC. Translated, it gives CAWSVGRAETQYF.

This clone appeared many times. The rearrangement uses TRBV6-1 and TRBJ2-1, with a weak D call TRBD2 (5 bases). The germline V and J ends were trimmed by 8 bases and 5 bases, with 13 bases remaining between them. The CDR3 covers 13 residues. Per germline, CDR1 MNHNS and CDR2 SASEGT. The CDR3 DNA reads TGTGCCAGCGGGGAGAGGAAGAACAATGAGCAGTTCTTC. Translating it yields CASGERKNNEQFF.

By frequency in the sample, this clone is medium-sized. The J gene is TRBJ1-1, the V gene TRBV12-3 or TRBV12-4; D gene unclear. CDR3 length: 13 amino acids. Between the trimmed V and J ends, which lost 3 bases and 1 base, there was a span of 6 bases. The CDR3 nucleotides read TGTGCCAGCAGTTTTCGGGAGAACACTGAAGCTTTCTTT. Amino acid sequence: CASSFRENTEAFF.

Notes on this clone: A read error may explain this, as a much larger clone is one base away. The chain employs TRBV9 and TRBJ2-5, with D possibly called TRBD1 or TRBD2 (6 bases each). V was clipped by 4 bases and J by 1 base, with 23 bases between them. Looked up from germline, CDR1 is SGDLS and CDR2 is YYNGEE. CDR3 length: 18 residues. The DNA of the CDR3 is TGTGCCAGCAGCTTATACGTTGTGGGGGGCCGGTTCCAAGAGACCCAGTACTTC. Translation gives CASSLYVVGGRFQETQYF.

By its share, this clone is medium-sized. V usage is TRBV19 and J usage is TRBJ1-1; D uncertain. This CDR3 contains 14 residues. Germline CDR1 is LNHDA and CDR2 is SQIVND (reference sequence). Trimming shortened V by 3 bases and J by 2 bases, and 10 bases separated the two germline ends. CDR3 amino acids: CASSIPPSNTEAFF. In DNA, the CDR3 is TGTGCCAGTAGTATTCCACCCAGCAACACTGAAGCTTTCTTT.

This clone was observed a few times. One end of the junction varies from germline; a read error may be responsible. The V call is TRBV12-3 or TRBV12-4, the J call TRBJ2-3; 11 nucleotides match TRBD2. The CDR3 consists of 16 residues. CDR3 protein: CASILGTSGATYTQYF. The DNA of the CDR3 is TGTGCCAGCATTTTAGGGACTAGCGGAGCCACATATACGCAGTACTTT.

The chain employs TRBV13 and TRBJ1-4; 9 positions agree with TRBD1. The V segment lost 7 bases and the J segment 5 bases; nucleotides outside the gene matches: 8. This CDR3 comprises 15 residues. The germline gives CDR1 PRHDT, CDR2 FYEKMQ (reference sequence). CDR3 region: CASTGGTGPNEKLFF. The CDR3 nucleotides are TGTGCCAGCACCGGGGGGACAGGGCCCAATGAAAAACTGTTTTTT.

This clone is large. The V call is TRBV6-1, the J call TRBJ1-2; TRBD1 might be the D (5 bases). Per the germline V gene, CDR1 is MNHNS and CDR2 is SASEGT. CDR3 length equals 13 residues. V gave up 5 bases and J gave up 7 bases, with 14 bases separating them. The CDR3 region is CASSLSWGRGYTF. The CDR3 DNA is TGTGCCAGCAGTCTCTCTTGGGGCCGTGGCTACACCTTC.

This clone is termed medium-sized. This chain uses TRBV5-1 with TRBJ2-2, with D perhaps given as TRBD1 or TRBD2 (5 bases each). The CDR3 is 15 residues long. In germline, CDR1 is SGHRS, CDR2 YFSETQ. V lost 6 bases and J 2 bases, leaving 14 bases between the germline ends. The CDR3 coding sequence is TGCGCCAGCATACCCGGGACGACAAACACCGGGGAGCTGTTTTTT. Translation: CASIPGTTNTGELFF.

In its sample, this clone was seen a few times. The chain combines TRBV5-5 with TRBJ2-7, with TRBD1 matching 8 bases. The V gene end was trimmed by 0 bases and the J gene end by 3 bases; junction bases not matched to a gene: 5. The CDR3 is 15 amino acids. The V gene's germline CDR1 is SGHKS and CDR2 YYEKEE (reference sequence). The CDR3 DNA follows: TGTGCCAGCAGCTTGGCCGTGGGGACAGGCTACGAGCAGTACTTC. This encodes CASSLAVGTGYEQYF.

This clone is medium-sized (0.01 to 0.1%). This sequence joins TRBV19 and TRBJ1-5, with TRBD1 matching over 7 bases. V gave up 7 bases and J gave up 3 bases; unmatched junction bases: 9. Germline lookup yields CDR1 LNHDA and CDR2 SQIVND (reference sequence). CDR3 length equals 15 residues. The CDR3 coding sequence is TGTGCCAGTAACTCCGGGACAGACCACAATCAGCCCCAGCATTTT. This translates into CASNSGTDHNQPQHF. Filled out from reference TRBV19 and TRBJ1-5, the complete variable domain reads DGGITQSPKYLFRKEGQNVTLSCEQNLNHDAMYWYRQDPGQGLRLIYYSQIVNDFQKGDIAEGYSVSREKKESFPLTVTSAQKNPTAFYLCASNSGTDHNQPQHFGDGTRLSIL.

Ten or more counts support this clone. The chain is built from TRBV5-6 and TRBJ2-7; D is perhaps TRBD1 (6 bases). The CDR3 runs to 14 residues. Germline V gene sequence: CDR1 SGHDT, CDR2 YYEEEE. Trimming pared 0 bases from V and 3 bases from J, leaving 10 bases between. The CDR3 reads CASSLGQVYYEQYF. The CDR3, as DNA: TGTGCCAGCAGCTTGGGACAGGTGTACTACGAGCAGTACTTC.

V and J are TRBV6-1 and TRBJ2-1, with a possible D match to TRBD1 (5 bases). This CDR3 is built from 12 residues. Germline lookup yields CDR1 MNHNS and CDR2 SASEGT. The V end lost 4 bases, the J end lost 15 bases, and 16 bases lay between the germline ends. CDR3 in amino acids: CASSAQGAWRFF. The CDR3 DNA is TGTGCCAGCAGTGCCCAGGGTGCATGGCGGTTCTTC.

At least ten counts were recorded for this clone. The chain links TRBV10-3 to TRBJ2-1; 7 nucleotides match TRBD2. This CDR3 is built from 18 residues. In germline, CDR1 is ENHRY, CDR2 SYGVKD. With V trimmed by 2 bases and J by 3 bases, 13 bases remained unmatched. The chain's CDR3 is CAISEGSGRLAVYNEQFF. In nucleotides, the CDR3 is TGTGCCATCAGTGAGGGGAGCGGCCGACTAGCCGTCTACAATGAGCAGTTCTTC.

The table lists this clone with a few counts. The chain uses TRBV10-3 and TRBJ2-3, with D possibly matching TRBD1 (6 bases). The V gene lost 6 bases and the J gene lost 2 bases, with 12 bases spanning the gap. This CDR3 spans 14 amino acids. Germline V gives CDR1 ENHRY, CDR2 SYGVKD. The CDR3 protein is CAIRPRGNTDTQYF. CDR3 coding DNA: TGTGCCATCAGGCCAAGGGGGAACACAGATACGCAGTATTTT.

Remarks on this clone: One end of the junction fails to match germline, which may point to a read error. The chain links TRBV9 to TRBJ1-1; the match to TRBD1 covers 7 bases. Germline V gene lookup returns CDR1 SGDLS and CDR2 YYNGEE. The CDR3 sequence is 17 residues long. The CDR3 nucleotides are TGTGCCGGCAGCATCCACAGGGGCGGTCCGGGGAACACTGAAGCTTTCTTT. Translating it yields CAGSIHRGGPGNTEAFF.

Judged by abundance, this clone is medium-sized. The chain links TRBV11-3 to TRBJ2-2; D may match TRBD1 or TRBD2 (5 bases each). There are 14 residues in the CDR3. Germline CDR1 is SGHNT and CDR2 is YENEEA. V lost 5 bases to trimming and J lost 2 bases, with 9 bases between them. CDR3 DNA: TGTGCCAGCAGCCACCGGGGCAACACCGGGGAGCTGTTTTTT. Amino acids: CASSHRGNTGELFF. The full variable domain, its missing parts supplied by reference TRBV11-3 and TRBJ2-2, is EAGVVQSPRYKIIEKKQPVAFWCNPISGHNTLYWYLQNLGQGPELLIRYENEEAVDDSQLPKDRFSAERLKGVDSTLKIQPAELGDSAVYLCASSHRGNTGELFFGEGSRLTVL.